This is a list of T cell receptor beta chains from one sample in a study of T cell changes during pregnancy in multiple sclerosis. Sequencing used immunoSEQ multiplex PCR; TCRdb keeps in-frame clones, though not all of them. The top ten hold less than 2% of the sample, which has under 110,000 clones, about 90% seen once. The sample in question was peripheral blood, obtained after pregnancy. These receptor sequences come from a female donor with multiple sclerosis, enrolled in a pregnancy study. Both conserved end residues are part of each CDR3. Fields, in order: J gene, V gene, D gene, clone size, CDR3 protein, CDR3 DNA. A D gene is named only where the DNA matches it firmly. Clone size, where shown, is once, few, many, or a class for clones that have expanded.

J gene: TRBJ1-1
V gene: TRBV30
D gene: -
clone size: -
CDR3 protein: CAWSQGLYTEAFF
CDR3 DNA: TGTGCCTGGAGTCAGGGCCTTTACACTGAAGCTTTCTTT

J gene: TRBJ1-5
V gene: TRBV6-6
D gene: TRBD1
clone size: -
CDR3 protein: CASTSNRGSQPQHF
CDR3 DNA: TGTGCCAGCACCTCGAACAGGGGGTCTCAGCCCCAGCATTTT

J gene: TRBJ2-3
V gene: TRBV7-2
D gene: -
clone size: -
CDR3 protein: CASSFGFATDTQYF
CDR3 DNA: TGTGCCAGCAGCTTTGGCTTCGCCACAGATACGCAGTATTTT

J gene: TRBJ2-2
V gene: TRBV19
D gene: TRBD2
clone size: -
CDR3 protein: CASTTGGANTGELFF
CDR3 DNA: TGTGCCAGTACCACGGGAGGGGCGAACACCGGGGAGCTGTTTTTT

J gene: TRBJ1-2
V gene: TRBV6-5
D gene: TRBD1
clone size: -
CDR3 protein: CASRPTGMGYGYTF
CDR3 DNA: TGTGCCAGCAGACCGACAGGGATGGGCTATGGCTACACCTTC

J gene: TRBJ1-3
V gene: TRBV5-1
D gene: -
clone size: -
CDR3 protein: CASSSRVSGNTIYF
CDR3 DNA: TGCGCCAGCAGCTCACGGGTTTCTGGAAACACCATATATTTT

J gene: TRBJ2-5
V gene: TRBV7-6
D gene: TRBD2
clone size: -
CDR3 protein: CASSLVGASGRASRGGTQYF
CDR3 DNA: TGTGCCAGCAGCTTAGTTGGCGCTAGCGGGAGGGCATCTCGGGGTGGGACCCAGTACTTC

J gene: TRBJ2-4
V gene: TRBV2
D gene: TRBD2
clone size: -
CDR3 protein: CASSLPGGKNIQYF
CDR3 DNA: TGTGCCAGCAGCCTCCCCGGGGGGAAGAACATTCAGTACTTC

J gene: TRBJ2-7
V gene: TRBV4-1
D gene: -
clone size: -
CDR3 protein: CASSQVLGLPKMRTYEQYF
CDR3 DNA: TGCGCCAGCAGCCAAGTACTGGGGCTTCCCAAAATGAGAACCTACGAGCAGTACTTC

J gene: TRBJ2-1
V gene: TRBV7-2
D gene: -
clone size: -
CDR3 protein: CASSPGQSYNEQFF
CDR3 DNA: TGTGCCAGCAGCCCCGGACAGTCCTACAATGAGCAGTTCTTC

J gene: TRBJ1-2
V gene: TRBV6-5
D gene: -
clone size: -
CDR3 protein: CASSYGRQGYGYTF
CDR3 DNA: TGTGCCAGCAGTTACGGGAGGCAGGGCTATGGCTACACCTTC

J gene: TRBJ1-3
V gene: TRBV5-4
D gene: -
clone size: -
CDR3 protein: CASSPGLASGNTIYF
CDR3 DNA: TGTGCCAGCAGCCCCGGACTCGCCTCTGGAAACACCATATATTTT

J gene: TRBJ1-4
V gene: TRBV30
D gene: -
clone size: -
CDR3 protein: CAWSHRQKLFF
CDR3 DNA: TGTGCCTGGAGTCACAGGCAAAAACTGTTTTTT

J gene: TRBJ2-7
V gene: TRBV28
D gene: -
clone size: once
CDR3 protein: CASSLFGQLISYEQYF
CDR3 DNA: TGTGCCAGCAGTTTGTTCGGACAGCTTATTTCCTACGAGCAGTACTTC

J gene: TRBJ2-1
V gene: TRBV30
D gene: TRBD2
clone size: once
CDR3 protein: CAWREGTSGKTYNEQFF
CDR3 DNA: TGTGCCTGGAGGGAAGGGACTAGCGGGAAGACCTACAATGAGCAGTTCTTC

J gene: TRBJ1-1
V gene: TRBV7-9
D gene: TRBD1
clone size: -
CDR3 protein: CASSLVRGSGAFF
CDR3 DNA: TGTGCCAGCAGCTTAGTCAGGGGGAGTGGAGCTTTCTTT

J gene: TRBJ2-3
V gene: TRBV9
D gene: -
clone size: -
CDR3 protein: CASSVDLSGTDTDTQYF
CDR3 DNA: TGTGCCAGCAGCGTAGATCTTAGCGGGACAGACACAGATACGCAGTATTTT

J gene: TRBJ2-1
V gene: TRBV2
D gene: -
clone size: -
CDR3 protein: CASSDRGGVDEQFF
CDR3 DNA: TGTGCCAGCAGTGATCGAGGGGGGGTGGATGAGCAGTTCTTC

J gene: TRBJ2-2
V gene: TRBV19
D gene: TRBD2
clone size: -
CDR3 protein: CATSRLIGGGADTGELFF
CDR3 DNA: TGTGCCACCTCCAGGCTGATTGGCGGGGGGGCGGACACCGGGGAGCTGTTTTTT

J gene: TRBJ1-1
V gene: TRBV28
D gene: -
clone size: few
CDR3 protein: CASSLLLPNTEAFF
CDR3 DNA: TGTGCCAGCAGTTTGCTACTCCCTAACACTGAAGCTTTCTTT

J gene: TRBJ2-1
V gene: TRBV11-2
D gene: TRBD2
clone size: -
CDR3 protein: CASSSIRSGEYSYNEQFF
CDR3 DNA: TGTGCCAGCAGCTCCATTAGGAGCGGGGAATACTCCTACAATGAGCAGTTCTTC

J gene: TRBJ2-1
V gene: TRBV5-1
D gene: TRBD2
clone size: -
CDR3 protein: CASSAGLVAEQFF
CDR3 DNA: TGCGCCAGCAGCGCTGGACTAGTGGCTGAGCAGTTCTTC

J gene: TRBJ1-1
V gene: TRBV5-1
D gene: TRBD1
clone size: -
CDR3 protein: CASSLTGGAMTEAFF
CDR3 DNA: TGCGCCAGCAGCCTCACAGGGGGCGCCATGACTGAAGCTTTCTTT

J gene: TRBJ2-4
V gene: TRBV5-1
D gene: TRBD2
clone size: -
CDR3 protein: CASSLGLAGAGAKNIQYF
CDR3 DNA: TGCGCCAGCAGCTTGGGGCTAGCGGGCGCGGGGGCCAAAAACATTCAGTACTTC

J gene: TRBJ2-1
V gene: TRBV2
D gene: TRBD2
clone size: -
CDR3 protein: CASTPLLSGTSANEQFF
CDR3 DNA: TGTGCCAGCACCCCCCTCCTTAGCGGGACATCCGCCAATGAGCAGTTCTTC